This T cell receptor (beta chain) was sequenced in a study of T cell therapy after organ transplantation. Clones were sequenced by immunoSEQ multiplex PCR, and TCRdb holds only the in-frame ones, with some missing. This sample has 15,000 to 20,000 clones; approximately 85% occur once, and the top ten carry roughly 31%. Germline values: CDR1 SGHTA, CDR2 FQGNSA. The ends were cut back, 1 base at V and 2 bases at J, with 15 bases in the middle. This CDR3 comprises 16 residues. Time point in this sample: 20-29 weeks after completion of therapy. On this clone itself: Its antigen remains unknown.

The material was CD8+ T cells from blood, obtained after autologous CMV-specific T cell therapy. The origin of this receptor is a human patient who had received a solid organ transplant and had CMV disease. A share of the T cells may be of graft donor origin. The chain couples TRBV7-2 to TRBJ2-7; D gene unclear. The CDR3, as DNA: TGTGCCAGCAGCTTAGTTGTGGCTAGTCTGGCCTACGAGCAGTACTTC. Protein: CASSLVVASLAYEQYF.